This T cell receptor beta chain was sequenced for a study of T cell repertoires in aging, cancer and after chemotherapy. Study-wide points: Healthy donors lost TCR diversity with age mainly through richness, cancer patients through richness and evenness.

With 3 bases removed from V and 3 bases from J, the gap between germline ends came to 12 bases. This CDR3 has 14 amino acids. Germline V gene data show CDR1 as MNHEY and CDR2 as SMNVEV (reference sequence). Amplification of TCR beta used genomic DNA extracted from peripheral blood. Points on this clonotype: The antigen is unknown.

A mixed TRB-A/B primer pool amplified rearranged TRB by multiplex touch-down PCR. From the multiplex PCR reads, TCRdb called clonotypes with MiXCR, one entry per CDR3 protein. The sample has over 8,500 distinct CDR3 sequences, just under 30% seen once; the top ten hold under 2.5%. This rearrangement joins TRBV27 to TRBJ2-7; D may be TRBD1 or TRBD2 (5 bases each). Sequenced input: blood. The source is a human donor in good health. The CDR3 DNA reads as TGTGCCAGCAGTTTTTCGGGGCAGATCTACGAGCAGTACTTC. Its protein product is CASSFSGQIYEQYF.